The text below deals with one T cell receptor beta chain. There is no known antigen for this receptor. No base-level quality is on record; no much larger clone is a single base apart. These data come from a study of blood T cells in healthy people across ages (dated by TCRdb to between 2014 and 2016). Concerning the study at large: In model experiments, template switching captured roughly one uniquely barcoded TCR beta cDNA molecule for every two T cells. Donors were grouped into four age groups: young (average roughly 15 years), middle-aged (over 35), aged (around 62) and long-lived (approximately 81). For two donors (one aged 18 to 29 and one aged 80 or older), the study analyzed two additional independent replicas of 1 million unique cDNA reads from the same blood draw. Using deep sequencing normalized with unique cDNA molecular identifiers, the study measured how TCR beta repertoire diversity changes with age. What the work shows at the level of the full study, not this receptor alone: Observed TCR beta diversity correlated strongly with the percentage of naive T cells measured by flow cytometry. Because profiling used bulk unsorted PBMCs, naive and antigen-experienced compartments could not be compared conclusively. Compared with the aged group, more naive CD4+ T cells, fewer expanded clones and increased TCR diversity were shown by the long-lived group, suggesting age selection. As age increased, observed TCR beta diversity per million T cells dropped in a roughly linear way, and a significant reduction was already evident by age 40. Because the CMV infection status of the donors was unknown, age-related changes in expanded clonotypes may potentially have been confounded. Total diversity estimates from one million sequenced T cells were considered lower bounds and underestimates.

Libraries were built with 5' RACE. TCRdb shows the sequencer as Illumina HiSeq 2500. A second PCR of roughly 6 to 12 cycles was run with a J-beta primer mix and a sample-barcoded 5' primer. A template-switch 5' adaptor carrying 12 random nucleotides introduced a unique molecular identifier onto each TCR beta cDNA molecule. Each sample yielded at least 2.5 million CDR3-containing paired-end reads. First-strand cDNA was synthesized from all RNA with the Mint cDNA synthesis kit, primed by a TRBC-specific oligonucleotide. Following uracil-DNA glycosylase treatment, a first 18-cycle PCR with universal primers M1SS and BC2_uni_R was performed on all cDNA. In the original analysis: Each sample was normalized by randomly selecting 1 million high-quality reads, each carrying a distinct molecular identifier. Instead of being binned into consensus sequences, reads with shared molecular identifiers were discarded. CDR3 identification, clonotype clustering and error correction used MiTCR with a Q25 quality threshold and the strictest error-elimination algorithm. Lower-bound total TCR beta diversity was estimated with a nonparametric unseen species model using Euler transformation. TCRdb reanalyzed the raw reads on its own, using fastp at Q25 for trimming and MiXCR for clone calling, and kept in-frame beta chains. Each record represents a unique CDR3 protein, reported with the most common genes and DNA among its rows. The V and J calls reflect TCRdb's pipeline rather than the authors' work. This sample is represented by about 780,000 distinct CDR3 sequences; roughly 25% of them were singletons. The ten largest clonotypes hold around 2.9% of the sample.

Donors were 39 systemically healthy Caucasian individuals from Russia aged roughly 6 to 100 years. Each donor gave approximately 9.3 milliliters of peripheral blood, collected into EDTA-treated Vacutainer tubes. PBMCs were isolated by Ficoll-Paque density-gradient centrifugation, with at least 6 million obtained per sample. Trizol reagent was used to extract total RNA from PBMCs, with at least 5 micrograms per sample. The percentages of naive CD45RAhigh/CD27high T cells were determined by flow cytometry on a PBMC aliquot from every donor. Its CDR3 holds 16 amino acids, cysteine through phenylalanine. Of all the DNA, just the CDR3 is kept, 48 bases in frame from base 1. CDR1 and CDR2 are drawn from the germline V gene: KGHSH, LQKENI. The junction shows trimming of 3 bases on V and 0 bases on J, plus 12 bases between the germline ends. These sequences were also reported in another study, on T cells of mothers and their children. The second study's paper adds: Nine systemically healthy Caucasian individuals served as donors, namely three mothers together with their six children. cDNA synthesis consumed the entire amount of extracted RNA, loaded at around 1.4 ug RNA in each 15 ul reaction. In the second PCR, the M1S primer added sample barcodes and 2-4 random nucleotides. More than 9 million TCR beta CDR3 reads were obtained from each mother, and approximately 3 million reads were obtained from each child. Thymic selection shapes the output of TCR recombination in a similar way in related and unrelated pairs, and inherited differences have a minor effect. Normalized repertoire overlap was always slightly but never significantly higher in related than unrelated mother-child pairs. No persistent microchimeric T cell clones were found, with a detection sensitivity of approximately 94 clones per million clonotypes. The study used deep NGS to compare TCR beta repertoires of mothers and children, seeking features distinguishing related mother-child pairs from unrelated individuals. Mothers averaged about 40 +/- 4 years of age and children averaged about 10 +/- 4 years. After adapter ligation with NEBNext reagents, the libraries were sequenced on Illumina HiSeq 2000 with 100+100 nt paired-end reads. To prevent cross-contamination, the mother and child libraries were prepared one month apart and sequenced in separate runs. Between roughly 500,000 and 2,100,000 distinct TCR beta clonotypes were identified per donor. Naive TCR beta clonotypes were estimated from low-frequency clonotypes matched to each donor's FACS-determined naive share, without sorting.

Recombination linked TRBV18 to TRBJ2-1, with the D gene call left open. This sequence was found in a boy younger than 18 in good health. Sequenced sample: blood. The DNA is TGTGCCAGCTCACCGAGAACTGCAAGCTCCTACAATGAGCAGTTCTTC. It specifies CASSPRTASSYNEQFF. The entire variable domain, with the stretches around the CDR3 drawn from the reference TRBV18 and TRBJ2-1 proteins, is NAGVMQNPRHLVRRRGQEARLRCSPMKGHSHVYWYRQLPEEGLKFMVYLQKENIIDESGMPKERFSAEFPKEGPSILRIQQVVRGDSAAYFCASSPRTASSYNEQFFGPGTRLTVL.